This record looks at one TCR beta chain sequence and its context. Its antigen is undetermined. These data come from a study of T cell responses to AZD1222 COVID-19 vaccine. Study-wide points: Spike-specific TCR breadth and depth were elevated following two AZD1222 doses. The sample set comprised mostly white British donors with more females, and clonal diversity was possibly underestimated.

Profiling relied on immunoSEQ multiplex PCR, and the TCRdb table lists in-frame clones only, not all of them. The sample lists about 120,000 clones, about 93% seen once, with under 4.5% in the top ten. The TCR comes from an adult who received the MenACWY meningococcal vaccine as a control. The source material was peripheral blood, sampled 28 days after the second dose of the MenACWY control vaccine.

This CDR3 is CASSKQGSLSYNEQFF. The DNA of the CDR3 is TGTGCCAGCAGCAAACAGGGGTCCCTATCCTACAATGAGCAGTTCTTC. The rearrangement links TRBV27 to TRBJ2-1, with 7 bases lining up with TRBD1. The germline gives CDR1 MNHEY, CDR2 SMNVEV (reference sequence). This CDR3 has 16 residues. V lost 6 bases, J lost 1 base, and 9 bases stayed unmatched.